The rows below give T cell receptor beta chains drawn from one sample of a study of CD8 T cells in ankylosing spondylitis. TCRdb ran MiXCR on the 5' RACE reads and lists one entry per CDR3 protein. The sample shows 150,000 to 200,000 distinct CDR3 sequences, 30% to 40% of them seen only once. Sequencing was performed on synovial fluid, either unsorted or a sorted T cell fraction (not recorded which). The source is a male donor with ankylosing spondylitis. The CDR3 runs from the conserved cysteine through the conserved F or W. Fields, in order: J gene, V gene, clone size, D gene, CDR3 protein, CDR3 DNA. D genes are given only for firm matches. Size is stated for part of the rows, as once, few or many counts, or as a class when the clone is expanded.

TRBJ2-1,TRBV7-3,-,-,CASALGPNSYNEQFF,TGTGCCAGCGCCCTGGGGCCGAATTCCTACAATGAGCAGTTCTTC
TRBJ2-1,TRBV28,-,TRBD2,CASSPYGAGGGEQFF,TGTGCCAGCAGCCCTTATGGGGCGGGAGGGGGTGAGCAGTTCTTC
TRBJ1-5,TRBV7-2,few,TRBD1,CASSLETGLSNQPQHF,TGTGCCAGCAGCCTAGAGACAGGGCTTAGCAATCAGCCCCAGCATTTT
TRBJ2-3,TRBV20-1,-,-,CSASKRGSGATDTQYF,TGCAGTGCTAGTAAAAGGGGTAGCGGAGCCACAGATACGCAGTATTTT
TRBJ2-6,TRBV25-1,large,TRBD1,CASSPQGAGANVLTF,TGTGCCAGCAGTCCACAGGGGGCTGGGGCCAACGTCCTGACTTTC
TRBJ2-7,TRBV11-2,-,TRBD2,CASSYPGLAGVFNYEQYF,TGTGCCAGCAGCTACCCGGGACTAGCGGGAGTTTTTAACTACGAGCAGTACTTC
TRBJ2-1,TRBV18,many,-,CASSPPRDNEQFF,TGTGCCAGCTCACCACCGCGGGACAATGAGCAGTTCTTC
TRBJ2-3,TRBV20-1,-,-,CSASLLSGTDTQYF,TGCAGTGCTAGTCTCCTCTCCGGCACAGATACGCAGTATTTT
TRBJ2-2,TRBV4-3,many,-,CASSQKDTGELFF,TGCGCCAGCAGCCAGAAAGACACCGGGGAGCTGTTTTTT
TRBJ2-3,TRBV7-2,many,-,CASSRISTSTDTQYF,TGTGCCAGCAGCCGAATTTCTACTAGCACAGATACGCAGTATTTT
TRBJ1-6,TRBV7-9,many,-,CASGDSFNSPLHF,TGTGCCAGCGGAGACAGTTTCAATTCACCCCTCCACTTT
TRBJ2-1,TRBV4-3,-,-,CASSQEVGSGYNEQFF,TGCGCCAGCAGCCAAGAAGTCGGGAGTGGTTACAATGAGCAGTTCTTC
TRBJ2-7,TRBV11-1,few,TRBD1,CASSYRRGQGSYEQYF,TGTGCCAGCAGTTATCGTCGGGGACAGGGAAGCTACGAGCAGTACTTC
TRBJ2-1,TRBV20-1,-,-,CSLKRIVPYNEQFF,TGCAGTCTGAAGCGGATCGTACCCTACAATGAGCAGTTCTTC
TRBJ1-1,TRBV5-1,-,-,CASSPEDALNTEAFF,TGCGCCAGCAGCCCTGAGGACGCTCTGAACACTGAAGCTTTCTTT
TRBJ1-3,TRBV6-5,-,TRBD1,CASSYSPGQGSSGNTIYF,TGTGCCAGCAGTTACTCCCCGGGACAGGGAAGCTCTGGAAACACCATATATTTT
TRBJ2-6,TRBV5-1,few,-,CASSPQAPGSGANVLTF,TGCGCCAGCAGCCCACAGGCTCCGGGGTCTGGGGCCAACGTCCTGACTTTC
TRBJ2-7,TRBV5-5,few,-,CASSLAGSINYEQYF,TGTGCCAGCAGCCTTGCCGGATCAATTAACTACGAGCAGTACTTC
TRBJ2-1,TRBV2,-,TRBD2,CASSPSGRAGDEQFF,TGTGCCAGCAGCCCTAGCGGGAGGGCCGGAGATGAGCAGTTCTTC
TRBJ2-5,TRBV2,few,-,CASGAEETQYF,TGTGCCAGCGGAGCAGAAGAGACCCAGTACTTC
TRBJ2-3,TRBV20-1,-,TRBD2,CSGPGLAADTQYF,TGCAGTGGCCCGGGACTAGCTGCGGATACGCAGTATTTT
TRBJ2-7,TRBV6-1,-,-,CASRTTDPYEQYF,TGTGCCAGCAGAACGACAGATCCTTACGAGCAGTACTTC
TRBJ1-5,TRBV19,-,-,CATKGNQGSNQPQHF,TGTGCCACCAAGGGAAATCAGGGGAGCAATCAGCCCCAGCATTTT